This TCR beta chain was recovered during a study of T-cell reconstitution after alpha-beta-depleted transplantation in children. Study-wide results and caveats: Reportedly, alpha-beta T cells present about two months post-transplant originated from several hundred expanded clones of graft origin. Recipient T cells and thymic progenitors that survived gave rise to the high TCRbeta diversity observed at day 60 in some patients. T-cell counts and diversity at one year following transplant were attributed mainly to newly produced T cells.

Germline CDR1 reads SNHLY; CDR2 reads FYNNEI. This CDR3 has 14 residues. V shed 6 bases and J shed 0 bases, with 10 bases lying between them. As it was prepared, the TCRbeta library received unique molecular identifiers. TCRdb called the PCR reads again in MiXCR, with one record for every CDR3 protein. The sample has hundreds of thousands of distinct CDR3 sequences, roughly a quarter seen once. This clonotype has at least ten counts. The antigen is unknown. The TCR sequence derives from a female patient aged 2 to 10 who had a stem cell transplant for congenital amegakaryocytic thrombocytopenia, so the T cells may come from the graft donor. The chain links TRBV2 to TRBJ2-3, with D unclear. The sample in question was PBMCs, mostly from graft donor cells, obtained 360 days after TCRalphabeta/CD19-depleted stem cell transplant. DNA of the CDR3: TGTGCCAGCAGGGTCAGAGAGAGCACAGATACGCAGTATTTT. It is translated as CASRVRESTDTQYF.